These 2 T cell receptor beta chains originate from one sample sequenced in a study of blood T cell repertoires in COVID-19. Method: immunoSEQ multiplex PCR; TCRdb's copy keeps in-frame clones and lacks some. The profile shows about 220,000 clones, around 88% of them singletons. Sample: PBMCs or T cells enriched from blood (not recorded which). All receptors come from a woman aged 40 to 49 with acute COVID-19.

This CDR3 reads CASSLGDSLGKNIQYF. CDR3 nucleotide sequence: TGCGCCAGCAGCTTAGGGGACAGTCTAGGCAAAAACATTCAGTACTTC. The rearrangement links TRBV5-1 to TRBJ2-4; 7 nucleotides agree with TRBD1. This CDR3 has 16 amino acids. Germline V lookup: CDR1 SGHRS, CDR2 YFSETQ. With 2 bases clipped from V and 3 bases from J, the junction kept 8 bases outside the gene matches.

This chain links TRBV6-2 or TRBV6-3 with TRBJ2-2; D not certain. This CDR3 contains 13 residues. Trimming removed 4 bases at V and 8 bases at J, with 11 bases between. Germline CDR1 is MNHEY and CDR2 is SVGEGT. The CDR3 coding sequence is TGTGCCAGCAGTTTTTTTCCTGTGGGGGAGCTGTTTTTT. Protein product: CASSFFPVGELFF.